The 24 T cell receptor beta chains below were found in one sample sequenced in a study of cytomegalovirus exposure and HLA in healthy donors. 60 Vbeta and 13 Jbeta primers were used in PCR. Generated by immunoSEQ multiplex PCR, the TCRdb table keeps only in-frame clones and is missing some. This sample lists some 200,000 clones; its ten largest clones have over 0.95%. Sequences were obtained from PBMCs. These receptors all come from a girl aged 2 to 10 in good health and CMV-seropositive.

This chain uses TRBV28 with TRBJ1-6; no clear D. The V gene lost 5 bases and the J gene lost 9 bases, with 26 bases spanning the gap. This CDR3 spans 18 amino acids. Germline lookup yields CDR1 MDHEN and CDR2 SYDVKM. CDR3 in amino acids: CASSPPEGGRKIGSPLHF. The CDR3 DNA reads TGTGCCAGCAGTCCCCCGGAGGGCGGCAGAAAGATAGGTTCACCCCTCCACTTT.

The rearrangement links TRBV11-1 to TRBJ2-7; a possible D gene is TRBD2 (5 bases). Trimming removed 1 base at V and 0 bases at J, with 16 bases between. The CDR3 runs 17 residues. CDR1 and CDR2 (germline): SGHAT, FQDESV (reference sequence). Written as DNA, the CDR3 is TGTGCCAGCAGCTTAGGGGGAGCCGGGATACACTCCTACGAGCAGTACTTC. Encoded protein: CASSLGGAGIHSYEQYF.

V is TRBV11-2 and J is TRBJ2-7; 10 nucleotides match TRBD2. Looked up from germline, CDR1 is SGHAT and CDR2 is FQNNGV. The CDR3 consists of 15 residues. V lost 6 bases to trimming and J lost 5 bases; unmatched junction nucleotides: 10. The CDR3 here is CASRAQLAGYDEQYF. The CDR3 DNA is TGTGCCAGCAGGGCCCAACTAGCGGGATATGACGAGCAGTACTTC.

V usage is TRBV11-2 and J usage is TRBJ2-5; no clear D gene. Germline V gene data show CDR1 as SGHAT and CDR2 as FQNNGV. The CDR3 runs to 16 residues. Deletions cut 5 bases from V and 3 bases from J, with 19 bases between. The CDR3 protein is CASSPYEAAIKETQYF. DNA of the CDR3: TGTGCCAGCAGCCCGTACGAGGCCGCAATTAAAGAGACCCAGTACTTC.

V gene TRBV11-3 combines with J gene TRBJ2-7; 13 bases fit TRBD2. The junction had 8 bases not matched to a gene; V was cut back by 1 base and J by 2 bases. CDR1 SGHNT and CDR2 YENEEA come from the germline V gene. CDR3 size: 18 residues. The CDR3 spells CASSLVGTSGIPTYEQYF. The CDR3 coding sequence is TGTGCCAGCAGCTTAGTCGGGACTAGCGGGATTCCGACCTACGAGCAGTACTTC.

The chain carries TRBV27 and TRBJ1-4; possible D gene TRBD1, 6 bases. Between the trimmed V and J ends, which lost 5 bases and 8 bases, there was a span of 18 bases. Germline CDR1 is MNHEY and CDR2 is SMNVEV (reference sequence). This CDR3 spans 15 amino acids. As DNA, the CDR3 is TGTGCCAGCAGTATACGACAGGACTTTAGGGAAAAACTGTTTTTT. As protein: CASSIRQDFREKLFF.

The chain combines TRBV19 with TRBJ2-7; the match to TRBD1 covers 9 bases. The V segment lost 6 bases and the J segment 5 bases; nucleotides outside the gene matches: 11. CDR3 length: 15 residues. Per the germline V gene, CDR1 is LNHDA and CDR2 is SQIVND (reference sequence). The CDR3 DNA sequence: TGTGCCAGTAGGCGCGCCGGGACAGGGCGGAACGAGCAGTACTTC. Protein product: CASRRAGTGRNEQYF.

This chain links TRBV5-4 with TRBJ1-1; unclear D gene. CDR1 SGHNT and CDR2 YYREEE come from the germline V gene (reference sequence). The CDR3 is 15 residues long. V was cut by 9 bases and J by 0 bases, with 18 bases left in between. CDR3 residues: CATSPAGGLNTEAFF. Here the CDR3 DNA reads TGTGCCACTTCACCAGCGGGCGGCTTGAACACTGAAGCTTTCTTT.

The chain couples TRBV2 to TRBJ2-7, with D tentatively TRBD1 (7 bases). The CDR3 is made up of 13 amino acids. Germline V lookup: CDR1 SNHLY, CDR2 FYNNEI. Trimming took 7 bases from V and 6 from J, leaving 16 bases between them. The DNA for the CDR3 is TGTGCCAGCAAAGGAGGGGGCGAAGGCGAGCAGTACTTC. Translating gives CASKGGGEGEQYF.

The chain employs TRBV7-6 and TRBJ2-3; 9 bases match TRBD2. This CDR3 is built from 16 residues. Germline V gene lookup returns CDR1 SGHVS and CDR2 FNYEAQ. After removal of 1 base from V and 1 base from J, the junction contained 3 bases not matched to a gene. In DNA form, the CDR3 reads TGTGCCAGCAGCTTAGGGCTAGCGGGACGCACAGATACGCAGTATTTT. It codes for CASSLGLAGRTDTQYF.

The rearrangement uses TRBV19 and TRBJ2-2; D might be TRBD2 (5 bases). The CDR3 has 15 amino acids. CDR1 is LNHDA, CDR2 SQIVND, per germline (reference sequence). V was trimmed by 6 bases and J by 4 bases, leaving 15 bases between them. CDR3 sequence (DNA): TGTGCCAGTAGCCCCCCCGGGAAGGGCACCGGGGAGCTGTTTTTT. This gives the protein CASSPPGKGTGELFF.

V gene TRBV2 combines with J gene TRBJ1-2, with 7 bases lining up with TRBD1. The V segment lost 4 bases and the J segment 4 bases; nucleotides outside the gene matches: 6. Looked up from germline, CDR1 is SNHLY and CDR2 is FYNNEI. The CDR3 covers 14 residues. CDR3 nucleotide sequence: TGTGCCAGCAGTGCAGGGGGATCCTTCTATGGCTACACCTTC. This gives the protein CASSAGGSFYGYTF. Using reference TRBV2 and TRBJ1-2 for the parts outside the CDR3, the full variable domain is EPEVTQTPSHQVTQMGQEVILRCVPISNHLYFYWYRQILGQKVEFLVSFYNNEISEKSEIFDDQFSVERPDGSNFTLKIRSTKLEDSAMYFCASSAGGSFYGYTFGSGTRLTVV.

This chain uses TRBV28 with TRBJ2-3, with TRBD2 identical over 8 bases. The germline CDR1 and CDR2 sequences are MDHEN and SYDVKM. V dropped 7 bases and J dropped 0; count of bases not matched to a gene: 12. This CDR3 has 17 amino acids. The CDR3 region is CASTTTRASGSTDTQYF. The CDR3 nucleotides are TGTGCCAGCACCACAACCAGGGCTAGCGGGAGCACAGATACGCAGTATTTT. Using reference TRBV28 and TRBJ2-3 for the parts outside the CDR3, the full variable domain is DVKVTQSSRYLVKRTGEKVFLECVQDMDHENMFWYRQDPGLGLRLIYFSYDVKMKEKGDIPEGYSVSREKKERFSLILESASTNQTSMYLCASTTTRASGSTDTQYFGPGTRLTVL.

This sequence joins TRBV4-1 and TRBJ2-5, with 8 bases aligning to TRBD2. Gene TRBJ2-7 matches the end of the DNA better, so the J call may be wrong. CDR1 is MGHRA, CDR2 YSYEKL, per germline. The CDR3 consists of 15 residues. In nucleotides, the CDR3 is TGCGCCAGCAGCCAGGGCATAGCGGGAACCTACGAGCAGTACTTC. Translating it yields CASSQGIAGTYEQYF.

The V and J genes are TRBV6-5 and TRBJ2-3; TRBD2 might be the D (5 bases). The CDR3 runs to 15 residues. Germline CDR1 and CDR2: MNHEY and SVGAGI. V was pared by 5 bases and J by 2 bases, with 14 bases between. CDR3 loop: CASSPSPGNTDTQYF. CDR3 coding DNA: TGTGCCAGCAGTCCCTCCCCCGGGAACACAGATACGCAGTATTTT.

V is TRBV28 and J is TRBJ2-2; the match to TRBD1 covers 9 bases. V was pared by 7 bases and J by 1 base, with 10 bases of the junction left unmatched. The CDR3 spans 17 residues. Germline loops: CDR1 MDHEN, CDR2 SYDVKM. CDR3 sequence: CASTLPLGQGNTGELFF. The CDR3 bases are TGTGCCAGCACCCTCCCTCTGGGACAGGGGAACACCGGGGAGCTGTTTTTT.

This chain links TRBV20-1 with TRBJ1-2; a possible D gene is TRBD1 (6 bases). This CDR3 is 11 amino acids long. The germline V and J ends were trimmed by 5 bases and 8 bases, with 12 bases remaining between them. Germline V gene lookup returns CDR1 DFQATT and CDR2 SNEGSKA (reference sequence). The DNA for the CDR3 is TGCAGTGCTTCGGACAGAGGAGGCTACACCTTC. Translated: CSASDRGGYTF.

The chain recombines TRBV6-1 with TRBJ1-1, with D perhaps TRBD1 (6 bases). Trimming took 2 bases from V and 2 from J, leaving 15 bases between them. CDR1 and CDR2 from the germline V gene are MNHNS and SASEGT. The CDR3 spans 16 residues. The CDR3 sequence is CASSEYHRVPNTEAFF. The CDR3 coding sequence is TGTGCCAGCAGTGAATATCACAGGGTTCCAAACACTGAAGCTTTCTTT.

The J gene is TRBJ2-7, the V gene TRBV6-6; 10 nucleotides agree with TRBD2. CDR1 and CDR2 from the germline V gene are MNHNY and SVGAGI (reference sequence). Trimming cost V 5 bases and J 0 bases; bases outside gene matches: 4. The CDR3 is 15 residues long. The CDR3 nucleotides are TGTGCCAGCAGTGGAGGACTAGCGGCCTCCTACGAGCAGTACTTC. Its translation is CASSGGLAASYEQYF.

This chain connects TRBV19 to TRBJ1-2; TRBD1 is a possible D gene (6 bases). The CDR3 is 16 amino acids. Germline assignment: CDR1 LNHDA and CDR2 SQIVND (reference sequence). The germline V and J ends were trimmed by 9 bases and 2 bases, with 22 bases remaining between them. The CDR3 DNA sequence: TGTGCCAGCAAACCCCCCGTCGGGGGGCGGAACTATGGCTACACCTTC. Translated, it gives CASKPPVGGRNYGYTF. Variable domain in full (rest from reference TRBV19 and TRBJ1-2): DGGITQSPKYLFRKEGQNVTLSCEQNLNHDAMYWYRQDPGQGLRLIYYSQIVNDFQKGDIAEGYSVSREKKESFPLTVTSAQKNPTAFYLCASKPPVGGRNYGYTFGSGTRLTVV.

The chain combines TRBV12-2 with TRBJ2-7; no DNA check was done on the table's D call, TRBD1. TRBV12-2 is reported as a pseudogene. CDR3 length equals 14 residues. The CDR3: CASRFKRGSYEQYF. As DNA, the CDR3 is TGTGCAAGTCGCTTTAAGAGGGGGAGCTACGAGCAGTACTTC.

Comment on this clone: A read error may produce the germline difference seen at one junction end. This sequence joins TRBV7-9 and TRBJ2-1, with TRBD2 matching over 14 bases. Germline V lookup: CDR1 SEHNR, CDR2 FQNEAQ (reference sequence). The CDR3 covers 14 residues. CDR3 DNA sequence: TGTGCCGGCAGCTTGGGACTAGCGGGAGCTCCTGGAGTCTTC. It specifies CAGSLGLAGAPGVF.

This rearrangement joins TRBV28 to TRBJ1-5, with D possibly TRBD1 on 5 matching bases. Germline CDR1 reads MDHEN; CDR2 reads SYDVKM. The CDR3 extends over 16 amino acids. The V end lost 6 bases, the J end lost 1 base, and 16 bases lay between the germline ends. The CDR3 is CASRTLQGGSNQPQHF. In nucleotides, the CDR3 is TGTGCCAGCAGGACCCTCCAGGGTGGGAGCAATCAGCCCCAGCATTTT.

CDR3 coding DNA: TGTGCCAGCTCACCGGACAGGGGAAATAACTATGGCTACACCTTC. Its translation: CASSPDRGNNYGYTF. The gene calls are TRBV18 and TRBJ1-2, with 9 bases aligning to TRBD1. This CDR3 comprises 15 residues. Losses at the gene ends were 3 bases for V and 1 base for J; bases not matched to a gene: 3. Germline lookup yields CDR1 KGHSH and CDR2 LQKENI.